These 16 T cell receptor beta chains were all obtained from the same sample, sequenced in a study of CD4 T cells in relation to SARS-CoV-2 and coronaviruses. Some clones are missing from TCRdb's copy, which holds only in-frame ones; the method was immunoSEQ multiplex PCR. This sample has some 44,000 clones; more than 65% occur once, and the top ten carry 1.4% to 1.5%. No antigen has been assigned to these receptors. The sample was naive CD4+ T cells from PBMCs, cultured in vitro. Subset indicated: naive CD4+ T cells isolated by negative enrichment. The receptors originated from an adult with COVID-19.

V gene TRBV29-1 combines with J gene TRBJ1-2; tentative D call: TRBD1 (6 bases). V was clipped by 6 bases and J by 8 bases, with 19 bases between them. Per germline, CDR1 SQVTM and CDR2 ANQGSEA. The CDR3 has 13 residues. As DNA, the CDR3 is TGCAGCGTGGGGAGACAGGTATCTGCCGGCTACACCTTC. This codes for CSVGRQVSAGYTF.

This chain links TRBV28 with TRBJ2-7; perhaps TRBD2 as D (5 bases). Germline lookup yields CDR1 MDHEN and CDR2 SYDVKM. Between the trimmed V and J ends, which lost 6 bases and 3 bases, there was a span of 18 bases. This CDR3 has 15 residues. The CDR3 region is CASSQIGYGNYEQYF. CDR3 DNA sequence: TGTGCCAGCAGCCAGATCGGGTACGGGAACTACGAGCAGTACTTC.

The chain has TRBV28 and TRBJ2-7; TRBD1 matches 7 bases. With V trimmed by 7 bases and J by 1 base, 4 bases remained unmatched. In germline, CDR1 is MDHEN, CDR2 SYDVKM. The CDR3 covers 13 residues. CDR3 residues: CASIGTVSYEQYF. Written as DNA, the CDR3 is TGTGCCAGCATAGGGACAGTTTCCTACGAGCAGTACTTC.

The V call is TRBV11-2, the J call TRBJ2-5; TRBD1 is a possible D gene (5 bases). V lost 6 bases, J lost 5 bases, and 16 bases lay in between. The length of the CDR3 is 14 residues. Germline V gene sequence: CDR1 SGHAT, CDR2 FQNNGV. The CDR3 is CASRARQKSETQYF. In nucleotides, the CDR3 is TGTGCCAGCAGAGCTAGACAGAAATCGGAGACCCAGTACTTC. Variable domain in full (rest from reference TRBV11-2 and TRBJ2-5): EAGVAQSPRYKIIEKRQSVAFWCNPISGHATLYWYQQILGQGPKLLIQFQNNGVVDDSQLPKDRFSAERLKGVDSTLKIQPAKLEDSAVYLCASRARQKSETQYFGPGTRLLVL.

The CDR3 DNA reads TGCGCCAGCAGTGAAAGGACAGGGTATGGCTACACCTTC. This gives the protein CASSERTGYGYTF. The rearrangement links TRBV10-1 to TRBJ1-2; 8 bases are a match to TRBD1. The trim removed 3 bases at V and 5 bases at J, leaving 2 bases unmatched. CDR3 length equals 13 residues. Germline lookup yields CDR1 WNHNN and CDR2 SYGVQD (reference sequence).

Comment on this clone: One junction end disagrees with the germline gene, perhaps due to a read error. The V gene is TRBV14, the J gene TRBJ2-1; 10 bases map to TRBD2. In germline, CDR1 is SGHDN, CDR2 FVKESK. This CDR3 region has 14 residues. In DNA, the CDR3 is TGTGCCAGCAGTCCTAGCGGGGGCTACAGTGAGCAGTTCTTC. Protein product: CASSPSGGYSEQFF.

This rearrangement joins TRBV5-4 to TRBJ1-2; TRBD1 aligns across 10 bases. The CDR3 extends over 20 amino acids. J was trimmed by 7 bases and V by 4 bases; bases with no gene match: 25. Per germline, CDR1 SGHNT and CDR2 YYREEE (reference sequence). CDR3: CASSPRQGANRYDARGGYTF. In DNA form, the CDR3 reads TGTGCCAGCAGCCCGCGACAGGGGGCTAACCGCTACGACGCCCGGGGTGGCTACACCTTC.

The chain carries TRBV3-1 (or the pseudogene TRBV3-2) and TRBJ2-5; TRBD2 might be the D (6 bases). V shed 6 bases and J shed 5 bases, with 16 bases lying between them. CDR1 LGHDT and CDR2 YNNKEL come from the germline V gene (reference sequence). The CDR3 runs 14 residues. The CDR3 reads CASSRDFLGETQYF. The CDR3 coding sequence is TGTGCCAGCAGTCGGGACTTCCTCGGGGAGACCCAGTACTTC.

The rearrangement joins TRBV28 to TRBJ1-6; D is unresolved. Trimming took 6 bases from V and 5 from J, leaving 11 bases between them. This CDR3 has 14 residues. Germline CDR1 is MDHEN and CDR2 is SYDVKM. The CDR3 here is CASRSPYNNSPLHF. Written as DNA, the CDR3 is TGTGCCAGCAGATCGCCATATAATAATTCACCCCTCCACTTT. Together with reference TRBV28 and TRBJ1-6, the CDR3 gives the full variable domain: DVKVTQSSRYLVKRTGEKVFLECVQDMDHENMFWYRQDPGLGLRLIYFSYDVKMKEKGDIPEGYSVSREKKERFSLILESASTNQTSMYLCASRSPYNNSPLHFGNGTRLTVT.

The genes are TRBV9 and TRBJ2-2; 7 nucleotides line up with TRBD2. After removal of 4 bases from V and 5 bases from J, the junction contained 8 bases not matched to a gene. CDR1 SGDLS and CDR2 YYNGEE come from the germline V gene. CDR3 length: 15 residues. The CDR3 protein is CASSYDGGRTGELFF. CDR3 nucleotide sequence: TGTGCCAGCAGCTATGACGGGGGGAGGACCGGGGAGCTGTTTTTT.

V and J are TRBV24-1 and TRBJ2-5; perhaps TRBD1 as D (6 bases). The V gene lost 3 bases and the J gene lost 5 bases, with 12 bases spanning the gap. The germline V gene has CDR1 KGHDR and CDR2 SFDVKD. The CDR3 is 14 amino acids. The CDR3 here is CATSDPTGTETQYF. As DNA, the CDR3 is TGTGCCACCAGTGATCCTACAGGGACGGAGACCCAGTACTTC.

This clone was seen a few times. The chain recombines TRBV7-9 with TRBJ1-1; no definite D call. The germline CDR1 and CDR2 sequences are SEHNR and FQNEAQ (reference sequence). V lost 4 bases, J lost 1 base, and 10 bases lay in between. The CDR3 totals 14 residues. This CDR3 reads CASSSRSENTEAFF. As DNA, the CDR3 is TGTGCCAGCAGCTCGCGCTCAGAGAACACTGAAGCTTTCTTT.

This clone occurred once. V is TRBV28 and J is TRBJ1-4; 8 positions match TRBD1. Trimming cost V 2 bases and J 7 bases; bases outside gene matches: 6. CDR1 and CDR2 (germline): MDHEN, SYDVKM. The CDR3 consists of 15 residues. The CDR3 region is CASSLQGAGFEKLFF. CDR3 in DNA: TGTGCCAGCAGTTTACAGGGGGCCGGGTTTGAAAAACTGTTTTTT.

This chain uses TRBV5-1 with TRBJ1-1; the D is unclear. From germline, CDR1 is SGHRS and CDR2 YFSETQ. CDR3 length equals 18 residues. V was shortened by 0 bases and J by 1 base, with 19 bases between the two germline ends. The CDR3 nucleotides read TGCGCCAGCAGCTTGGGTGTTGGTTTCCGGGAGGCGAACACTGAAGCTTTCTTT. Amino acid sequence: CASSLGVGFREANTEAFF.

The chain has TRBV19 and TRBJ2-3; a possible D gene is TRBD2 (6 bases). CDR1 is LNHDA and CDR2 is SQIVND in the germline V gene (reference sequence). The CDR3 runs 17 residues. Trimming removed 3 bases at V and 3 bases at J, with 19 bases between. For the CDR3, the DNA is TGTGCCAGTAGTATTCAAGGGACCGGAGGGTGGACAGATACGCAGTATTTT. Translation: CASSIQGTGGWTDTQYF.

The rearrangement links TRBV28 to TRBJ2-7; TRBD1 matches 10 bases. This CDR3 has 14 amino acids. Germline V gene sequence: CDR1 MDHEN, CDR2 SYDVKM. The V gene end was trimmed by 7 bases and the J gene end by 2 bases; junction bases not matched to a gene: 5. The CDR3 is CASIPGQGPYEQYF. CDR3 DNA: TGTGCCAGCATTCCGGGACAGGGGCCCTACGAGCAGTACTTC.